The 23 T cell receptor beta chains presented below share a single source sample, sequenced in a study of regulatory T cells in long-lasting Graves disease. Described time point: persistent/refractory GD, antithyroid drugs over 5 years with positive TRAb. RNA from PBMCs was the source of the TCR library. Arm-PCR of CDR3 regions with iRepertoire HTBI primers generated TCR beta libraries. From the multiplex PCR reads, TCRdb called clonotypes with MiXCR, one entry per CDR3 protein. Here the sample spans almost 350,000 distinct CDR3 sequences, around 20% being singletons. The specimen was peripheral blood mononuclear cells (PBMCs), collected when the disease was refractory, from a patient treated with antithyroid drugs. The source of these receptors is a female donor with Graves disease.

The table lists this clonotype with a few counts. The rearrangement links TRBV7-9 to TRBJ2-3, with TRBD1 as a possible D gene (6 bases). CDR3 length: 13 amino acids. The germline CDR1 and CDR2 sequences are SEHNR and FQNEAQ (reference sequence). The V and J ends lost 9 bases and 2 bases respectively, with 12 bases between them. The CDR3 DNA reads as TGTGCCAGTAAGAGGGACATCACAGATACGCAGTATTTT. Protein: CASKRDITDTQYF.

This clonotype was recorded many times. The V and J genes are TRBV2 and TRBJ2-5; no firm D call. The length of the CDR3 is 10 residues. Trimming removed 8 bases at V and 7 bases at J, with 8 bases between. Germline CDR1 SNHLY, CDR2 FYNNEI. This CDR3 reads CASLLGTQYF. In DNA form, the CDR3 reads TGTGCCAGCCTCCTTGGGACCCAGTACTTC.

About this clonotype: A read error is possible here, since a much larger clone lies one base away. This chain joins TRBV12-5 and TRBJ1-4, with no clear D. The V gene lost 6 bases and the J gene lost 3 bases, with 20 bases spanning the gap. Germline CDR1 is LGHNT and CDR2 is FRNRAP. The CDR3 loop spans 17 amino acids. CDR3 sequence reads: CASGYHDRRSANEKLFF. The DNA for the CDR3 is TGTGCTAGTGGCTATCATGACCGACGATCAGCTAATGAAAAACTGTTTTTT. Supplemented by reference TRBV12-5 and TRBJ1-4, the full variable domain reads DARVTQTPRHKVTEMGQEVTMRCQPILGHNTVFWYRQTMMQGLELLAYFRNRAPLDDSGMPKDRFSAEMPDATLATLKIQPSEPRDSAVYFCASGYHDRRSANEKLFFGSGTQLSVL.

Many counts were recorded for this clonotype. The chain recombines TRBV12-3 or TRBV12-4 with TRBJ1-2, with D maybe TRBD1 (5 bases). V lost 7 bases and J lost 8, with 23 bases in between. The CDR3 has 15 amino acids. The CDR3 here is CASNIFSVGPKGYTF. Written as DNA, the CDR3 is TGTGCCAGCAATATCTTCTCCGTGGGGCCTAAGGGCTACACCTTC.

This clonotype appeared many times. The chain links TRBV2 to TRBJ1-5, with D hard to call. Germline V lookup: CDR1 SNHLY, CDR2 FYNNEI. CDR3 length equals 14 residues. V was clipped by 3 bases and J by 5 bases, with 11 bases between them. CDR3 bases: TGTGCCAGCAGTGATACTGCGGCTTATCAGCCCCAGCATTTT. It specifies CASSDTAAYQPQHF.

This clonotype is a singleton in its sample. The CDR3 is CASSYSSRDVTF. The CDR3 DNA follows: TGTGCCAGCAGTTACTCGAGCAGGGATGTCACCTTC. This rearrangement joins TRBV6-2 or TRBV6-3 to TRBJ1-2, with D possibly being TRBD1 (5 bases). Between the trimmed V and J ends, which lost 0 bases and 13 bases, there was a span of 12 bases. The CDR3 spans 12 residues. From germline, CDR1 is MNHEY and CDR2 SVGEGT.

This clonotype was counted many times. The chain recombines TRBV12-3 or TRBV12-4 with TRBJ1-5; D gene unclear. The length of the CDR3 is 17 residues. Trimming took 0 bases from V and 3 from J, leaving 15 bases between them. CDR3 residues: CASSLALIRPFNQPQHF. The CDR3 nucleotides are TGTGCCAGCAGTTTAGCGCTAATTCGCCCTTTCAATCAGCCCCAGCATTTT.

This clonotype was counted only a few times. V gene TRBV19 combines with J gene TRBJ2-6; the match to TRBD1 covers 10 bases. The V and J ends lost 9 bases and 2 bases, in that order; junction bases with no gene match: 4. Per the germline V gene, CDR1 is LNHDA and CDR2 is SQIVND (reference sequence). The CDR3 totals 15 residues. CDR3 bases: TGTGCCAGCGGGACAGGGGCGCCTGGGGCCAACGTCCTGACTTTC. Its translation is CASGTGAPGANVLTF.

With regard to this clonotype: A far larger clone is one base from this, pointing to a likely read error. The rearrangement joins TRBV7-9 to TRBJ1-2; D is undetermined. The germline V gene encodes CDR1 SEHNR and CDR2 FQNEAQ (reference sequence). Trimming cost V 2 bases and J 3 bases, with 1 base left between them. The CDR3 has 11 residues. The CDR3 loop is CASSLYYGYTF. CDR3 in DNA: TGTGCCAGCAGCTTATACTATGGCTACACCTTC.

This clonotype was seen more than once but under ten times. The chain carries TRBV7-3 and TRBJ2-7; D gene uncertain. Germline-derived CDR1 and CDR2 are SGHTA and FQGTGA. The CDR3 covers 17 residues. Trimming removed 2 bases at V and 0 bases at J, with 17 bases between. CDR3 protein: CASSLQGQAVNSYEQYF. For the CDR3, the DNA is TGTGCCAGCAGCTTACAAGGGCAGGCGGTGAACTCCTACGAGCAGTACTTC. Variable domain in full (rest from reference TRBV7-3 and TRBJ2-7): GAGVSQTPSNKVTEKGKYVELRCDPISGHTALYWYRQSLGQGPEFLIYFQGTGAADDSGLPNDRFFAVRPEGSVSTLKIQRTERGDSAVYLCASSLQGQAVNSYEQYFGPGTRLTVT.

This clonotype was found many times. The chain is built from TRBV5-1 and TRBJ2-7; 12 nucleotides match TRBD2. Germline V lookup: CDR1 SGHRS, CDR2 YFSETQ. This CDR3 is built from 18 residues. V was clipped by 1 base and J by 3 bases; unmatched bases: 11. The CDR3 sequence is CASSLLTSGRSHGYEQYF. The CDR3 DNA follows: TGCGCCAGCAGCTTGCTGACTAGCGGGAGATCTCATGGCTACGAGCAGTACTTC.

This clonotype was picked up many times. The CDR3 nucleotides are TGTGCCAGCAGTTCGACCCAACAGGGAAACATTCAGTACTTC. Amino acid sequence: CASSSTQQGNIQYF. The chain uses TRBV28 and TRBJ2-4, with a weak D call TRBD1 (6 bases). Germline V gene sequence: CDR1 MDHEN, CDR2 SYDVKM. The CDR3 is 14 residues long. Trimming shortened V by 4 bases and J by 6 bases, and 13 bases separated the two germline ends.

This clonotype occurred many times. This rearrangement joins TRBV24-1 to TRBJ2-5, with 9 positions matching TRBD2. V shed 0 bases, J shed 3 bases, and the junction held 4 bases outside the gene matches. This CDR3 is 16 amino acids long. Germline CDR1 reads KGHDR; CDR2 reads SFDVKD. CDR3 region: CATSDLPASGKETQYF. Written as DNA, the CDR3 is TGTGCCACCAGTGATTTGCCTGCTAGCGGGAAAGAGACCCAGTACTTC.

V usage is TRBV30 and J usage is TRBJ1-1; D unresolved. CDR3 length: 15 residues. Deletions cut 4 bases from V and 6 bases from J, with 21 bases between. Germline assignment: CDR1 GTSNPN and CDR2 SVGIG (reference sequence). CDR3 protein: CAWMSGEGVEAEAFF. The CDR3 region has the DNA TGTGCCTGGATGTCCGGAGAGGGCGTGGAGGCTGAAGCTTTCTTT.

This clonotype was observed a few times. The chain links TRBV27 to TRBJ1-5; possible D gene TRBD1, 5 bases. Trimming pared 6 bases from V and 4 bases from J, leaving 16 bases between. Germline V gene data show CDR1 as MNHEY and CDR2 as SMNVEV (reference sequence). The CDR3 has 15 residues. The CDR3 nucleotides are TGTGCCAGCAGCCCGGGGTCGAACAGGAATCAGCCCCAGCATTTT. It encodes CASSPGSNRNQPQHF.

This clonotype appeared many times. This chain uses TRBV5-1 with TRBJ1-2, with 11 positions matching TRBD1. V was clipped by 0 bases and J by 10 bases; unmatched bases: 5. The CDR3 loop spans 14 amino acids. Per germline, CDR1 SGHRS and CDR2 YFSETQ. The CDR3 DNA sequence: TGCGCCAGCAGCTTGGGGACAGGGGGCGCGGACTACACCTTC. Amino acid sequence: CASSLGTGGADYTF.

The table lists this clonotype with a few counts. This may be a read error: a much more frequent sequence differs by one nucleotide. V is TRBV10-3 and J is TRBJ2-2, with 7 bases aligning to TRBD2. Looked up from germline, CDR1 is ENHRY and CDR2 is SYGVKD. This CDR3 spans 17 amino acids. The CDR3 protein is CAISTAGALRNTGEPFF. In nucleotides, the CDR3 is TGTGCCATCAGTACGGCGGGAGCCCTACGAAACACCGGGGAGCCGTTTTTT.

V is TRBV6-1 and J is TRBJ2-7; TRBD1 matches 8 bases. The V gene's germline CDR1 is MNHNS and CDR2 SASEGT. The CDR3 is 14 amino acids. The junction had 14 bases not matched to a gene; V was cut back by 6 bases and J by 10 bases. The CDR3 DNA sequence: TGTGCCAGCAGCCCCGGGACAGGTGGTGACCTACAGTACTTC. This translates into CASSPGTGGDLQYF.

In the case of this clonotype: This clone may be a read error of a much larger clone one base away. This chain joins TRBV6-1 and TRBJ1-1; D not resolved. CDR1 is MNHNS, CDR2 SASEGT, per germline. The CDR3 consists of 12 residues. The CDR3 sequence: CAGRSLGTEAFF. CDR3 DNA sequence: TGTGCCGGCAGGAGTCTGGGCACTGAAGCTTTCTTT.

This clonotype was counted ten times or more. The chain recombines TRBV2 with TRBJ1-2; maybe TRBD1 (5 bases). V lost 7 bases and J lost 4, with 16 bases in between. The CDR3 sequence is 14 residues long. Per the germline V gene, CDR1 is SNHLY and CDR2 is FYNNEI. CDR3 nucleotide sequence: TGTGCCAGCATTAGGGACGAAGTATTCTATGGCTACACCTTC. This encodes CASIRDEVFYGYTF. The full variable domain, its missing parts supplied by reference TRBV2 and TRBJ1-2, is EPEVTQTPSHQVTQMGQEVILRCVPISNHLYFYWYRQILGQKVEFLVSFYNNEISEKSEIFDDQFSVERPDGSNFTLKIRSTKLEDSAMYFCASIRDEVFYGYTFGSGTRLTVV.

On this clonotype itself: It differs at one base from a far larger clone, so likely a read error. This rearrangement joins TRBV28 to TRBJ1-5; tentative D call: TRBD1 (5 bases). The germline gives CDR1 MDHEN, CDR2 SYDVKM. This CDR3 spans 14 amino acids. As DNA, the CDR3 is TGTACCAGCAGTGGGTCGGGGGGGAATCAGCCCCAGCATTTT. Residues: CTSSGSGGNQPQHF.

Notes on this clonotype: A much larger clone differs from this one at a single base, so this may be a read error. J is TRBJ2-2 and V is TRBV11-2; 11 bases are a match to TRBD2. Germline values: CDR1 SGHAT, CDR2 FQNNGV. V dropped 1 base and J dropped 6; count of bases not matched to a gene: 4. This CDR3 has 16 amino acids. The CDR3 coding sequence is TGTGCCAGCAGCTTAGGGACTAGCGGGTACGCCGGGGAGCTGTTTTTT. Its translation is CASSLGTSGYAGELFF.

There are a few counts of this clonotype. The genes are TRBV7-9 and TRBJ1-6; D call uncertain. The V end lost 1 base, the J end lost 6 bases, and 13 bases lay between the germline ends. Germline CDR1 and CDR2: SEHNR and FQNEAQ (reference sequence). This CDR3 has 16 amino acids. In DNA form, the CDR3 reads TGTGCCAGCAGCTTAGGGTTGGGGTCGGGTAATTCACCCCTCCACTTT. Translation: CASSLGLGSGNSPLHF.